This T cell receptor beta chain was sequenced during a study of control samples from healthy donors and cancer patients. This table comes from immunoSEQ multiplex PCR, and its TCRdb copy is limited to in-frame clones, with some not included. The table has just over 150,000 clones, approximately 93% seen once. The trim removed 0 bases at V and 12 bases at J, leaving 6 bases unmatched. From germline, CDR1 is SGHDT and CDR2 YYEEEE. There are 12 residues in the CDR3. This rearrangement joins TRBV5-6 to TRBJ2-7; 7 bases line up with TRBD1. The clonotype comes from a man aged 45-60 years in good health. The sequencing input was blood. In DNA form, the CDR3 reads TGTGCCAGCAGCTTGGGGATGACAGGGCCGTACTTC. Protein product: CASSLGMTGPYF. Using reference TRBV5-6 and TRBJ2-7 for the parts outside the CDR3, the full variable domain is DAGVTQSPTHLIKTRGQQVTLRCSPKSGHDTVSWYQQALGQGPQFIFQYYEEEERQRGNFPDRFSGHQFPNYSSELNVNALLLGDSALYLCASSLGMTGPYFGPGTRLTVT.